Below, 7 T cell receptor beta chains from the same sample are listed, as sequenced in a study of blood T cell repertoires in COVID-19. The data were produced by immunoSEQ multiplex PCR, yet TCRdb's version contains in-frame clones alone and is incomplete. The sample has roughly 440,000 clones, about 91% seen once. Sequenced: peripheral blood. The receptors were gathered from a woman in her 50s with COVID-19, enrolled during active disease.

This clone is a singleton in its sample. The chain combines TRBV30 with TRBJ1-1; 7 positions match TRBD1. Germline CDR1 GTSNPN, CDR2 SVGIG (reference sequence). The J segment lost 1 base and the V segment lost 3 bases, leaving 11 bases of the junction unmatched. This CDR3 spans 16 amino acids. The CDR3 is CAWRRGLGQANTEAFF. The CDR3 DNA reads TGTGCCTGGAGGAGGGGACTCGGACAGGCGAACACTGAAGCTTTCTTT.

The chain recombines TRBV9 with TRBJ2-5; tentatively, D is TRBD2 (5 bases). CDR3 length: 15 amino acids. Per the germline V gene, CDR1 is SGDLS and CDR2 is YYNGEE. V was cut by 4 bases and J by 1 base, with 14 bases left in between. CDR3 protein: CASSSHSGLQETQYF. The CDR3 region has the DNA TGTGCCAGCAGCTCTCACAGCGGTCTCCAAGAGACCCAGTACTTC.

With respect to this clone: The same CDR3 arises from other DNA sequences in this sample as well. CDR3 loop: CASSLGDTQYF. The CDR3 DNA is TGTGCCAGCAGTCTCGGGGATACGCAGTATTTT. The rearrangement joins TRBV12-3 or TRBV12-4 to TRBJ2-3; D remains ambiguous. This CDR3 has 11 amino acids. Trimming pared 5 bases from V and 6 bases from J, leaving 6 bases between.

The table lists this clone with a few counts. The chain links TRBV2 to TRBJ2-7; D remains ambiguous. Trimming cost V 0 bases and J 6 bases, with 9 bases left between them. Looked up from germline, CDR1 is SNHLY and CDR2 is FYNNEI. This CDR3 is 13 amino acids long. CDR3 bases: TGTGCCAGCAGTGAAGCGCGAACAGCCGAGCAGTACTTC. Protein product: CASSEARTAEQYF. Variable domain in full (rest from reference TRBV2 and TRBJ2-7): EPEVTQTPSHQVTQMGQEVILRCVPISNHLYFYWYRQILGQKVEFLVSFYNNEISEKSEIFDDQFSVERPDGSNFTLKIRSTKLEDSAMYFCASSEARTAEQYFGPGTRLTVT.

The chain employs TRBV4-1 and TRBJ2-3; D is undetermined. The V gene lost 4 bases and the J gene lost 4 bases, with 6 bases spanning the gap. CDR3 length equals 12 residues. Germline CDR1 and CDR2: MGHRA and YSYEKL. The CDR3, as DNA: TGCGCCAGCAGCCCGGGTGCAGATACGCAGTATTTT. Translation gives CASSPGADTQYF.

This clone was seen only a few times. Within the sample, other DNA sequences also encode this same CDR3. The J gene is TRBJ1-1, the V gene TRBV12-3 or TRBV12-4; D ambiguous. V lost 1 base, J lost 0 bases, and 3 bases lay in between. This CDR3 has 13 residues. This CDR3 is CASSLGVNTEAFF. Written as DNA, the CDR3 is TGTGCCAGCAGTTTAGGAGTGAACACTGAAGCTTTCTTT.

The chain links TRBV29-1 to TRBJ1-1, with D hard to call. This CDR3 has 13 residues. V was clipped by 5 bases and J by 0 bases, with 10 bases between them. Germline CDR1 reads SQVTM; CDR2 reads ANQGSEA. In DNA, the CDR3 is TGCAGCGTTCGACAACCCATGAACACTGAAGCTTTCTTT. The encoded protein is CSVRQPMNTEAFF.